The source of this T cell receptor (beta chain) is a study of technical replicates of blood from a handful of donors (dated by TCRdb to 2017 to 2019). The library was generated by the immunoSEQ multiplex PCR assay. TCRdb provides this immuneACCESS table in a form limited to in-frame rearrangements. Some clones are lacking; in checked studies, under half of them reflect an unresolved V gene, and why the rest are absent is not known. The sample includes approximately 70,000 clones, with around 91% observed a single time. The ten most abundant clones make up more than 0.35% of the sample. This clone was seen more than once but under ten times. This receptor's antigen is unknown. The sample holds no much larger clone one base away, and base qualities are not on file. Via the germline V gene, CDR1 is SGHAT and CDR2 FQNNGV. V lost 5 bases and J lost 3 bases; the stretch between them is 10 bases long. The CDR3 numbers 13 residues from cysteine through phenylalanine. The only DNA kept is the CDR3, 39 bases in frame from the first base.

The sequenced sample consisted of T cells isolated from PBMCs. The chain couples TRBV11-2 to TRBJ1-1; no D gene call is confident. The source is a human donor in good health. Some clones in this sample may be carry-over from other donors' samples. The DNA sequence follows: TGTGCCAGCAGCAACCGGTCGTACACTGAAGCTTTCTTT. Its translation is CASSNRSYTEAFF.